This T cell receptor beta chain came from a study of T cell responses to AZD1222 COVID-19 vaccine. Second doses that came at about 4 or about 12 weeks were put together. J lost 6 bases, V lost 3 bases, and 7 bases had no gene match. Germline CDR1 LGHNA, CDR2 YSLEER. This CDR3 has 16 amino acids. Libraries were prepared by immunoSEQ multiplex PCR; TCRdb keeps only in-frame clonotypes and omits some of them. The sample gives more than 150,000 clones, about 89% of which show up once; approximately 9.1% is in the top ten. Study observations and caveats: None of the repertoires were sampled until the peak T cell response had passed. Donors were mostly white British, more females; clonal diversity possibly underestimated.

Concerning this clone: What it binds is not known.

V usage is TRBV4-3 and J usage is TRBJ2-1; TRBD1 aligns across 11 bases. The material sequenced was peripheral blood, taken 28 days after the second AZD1222 dose. The origin of this receptor is an adult who received the AZD1222 COVID-19 vaccine. This CDR3 is CASSQEDRGPSNEQFF. For the CDR3, the DNA is TGCGCCAGCAGCCAGGAGGACAGGGGGCCGTCCAATGAGCAGTTCTTC.